This TCR beta chain was sequenced in a study of blood T cell repertoires in COVID-19. Original processing methods: Reference gene primer amplification yielded estimated nucleated cell counts. Libraries were prepared by immunoSEQ multiplex PCR; TCRdb keeps only in-frame clonotypes and omits some of them. The DNA was the basis for D and trimming; V, J and clone size are from that table. The sample has just over 350,000 clones; around 88% are singletons. This TCR was sampled from a woman aged 55-69 years with COVID-19, enrolled during active disease. The sequencing input was peripheral blood.

The CDR3 nucleotides read TGTGCCAGCAGCGGTCCGGGGGGCACAGATACGCAGTATTTT. Its protein product is CASSGPGGTDTQYF. J is TRBJ2-3 and V is TRBV7-9, with D maybe TRBD2 (6 bases). This CDR3 has 14 residues. V was clipped by 5 bases and J by 1 base, with 10 bases between them. Germline CDR1 is SEHNR and CDR2 is FQNEAQ (reference sequence).